The rows below give T cell receptor beta chains drawn from one sample of a study of blood T cells in healthy people across ages. Each CDR3 protein is one row after TCRdb ran MiXCR on the 5' RACE reads. The sample contains about 670,000 distinct CDR3 sequences, 40% to 45% of which appear only once. Specimen: blood. These receptors were obtained from a man at least 80 years old in good health. The CDR3 runs from the conserved cysteine through the conserved F or W. Fields, in order: V gene, CDR3 protein.

v_call: TRBV21-1
cdr3_aa: CASIPRETQFF

v_call: TRBV7-8
cdr3_aa: CASSENERRLTYEQYF

v_call: TRBV18
cdr3_aa: CASSPNKASTDTQYF

v_call: TRBV7-2
cdr3_aa: CASSPGPGQNQPRHF

v_call: TRBV6-5
cdr3_aa: CASSYDLMQGNEQFF

v_call: TRBV7-2
cdr3_aa: CASSQGRVTDTQYF

v_call: TRBV12-5
cdr3_aa: CASGGVGGTDTQYF

v_call: TRBV6-2/TRBV6-3
cdr3_aa: CASTRPGPGGYEQYF

v_call: TRBV6-2/TRBV6-3
cdr3_aa: CASRDRVYEQYF

v_call: TRBV5-5
cdr3_aa: CASSPLGRDTEAFF

v_call: TRBV11-3
cdr3_aa: CASSLEGTHEKLFF

v_call: TRBV28
cdr3_aa: CASSLSATGANVLTF

v_call: TRBV4-2
cdr3_aa: CASRTAHSYNSPLHF

v_call: TRBV5-1
cdr3_aa: CASSLADGRGVTQYF

v_call: TRBV20-1
cdr3_aa: CSAGVGQGLAKNIQYF

v_call: TRBV7-2
cdr3_aa: CASSLARGSTGELFF

v_call: TRBV24-1
cdr3_aa: CATSLSGVETQYF

v_call: TRBV20-1
cdr3_aa: CSHRASDYGYTF

v_call: TRBV6-5
cdr3_aa: CASTTDERETQYF

v_call: TRBV7-9
cdr3_aa: CASSLADVGPGNTIYF

v_call: TRBV27
cdr3_aa: CASIRTGTGSYEQYF

v_call: TRBV5-1
cdr3_aa: CASSPGTFNQPQHF

v_call: TRBV7-9
cdr3_aa: CASSLTGGYNSPLHF

v_call: TRBV5-6
cdr3_aa: CASGRQGLYNEQFF

v_call: TRBV20-1
cdr3_aa: CSAGARTGDYTDTQYF

v_call: TRBV12-3/TRBV12-4
cdr3_aa: CASSLRTGGLNEQFF

v_call: TRBV15
cdr3_aa: CATSTEWWGISNTGELFF

v_call: TRBV9
cdr3_aa: CASTTDPNTGELFF

v_call: TRBV4-3
cdr3_aa: CASSQDRRYSPLHF

v_call: TRBV6-2/TRBV6-3
cdr3_aa: CASSSIRETQYF

v_call: TRBV3-1
cdr3_aa: CASSQSGFEQFF

v_call: TRBV20-1
cdr3_aa: CSARFPRDLSSNQPQHF

v_call: TRBV7-2
cdr3_aa: CASSLSPHETQYF

v_call: TRBV6-5
cdr3_aa: CASTVLDTQYF

v_call: TRBV6-2/TRBV6-3
cdr3_aa: CASSAPSGGTDTQYF

v_call: TRBV29-1
cdr3_aa: CSGRLSYNEQYF

v_call: TRBV7-2
cdr3_aa: CASSTDFSYNEQFF

v_call: TRBV5-1
cdr3_aa: CASSLASYSTEQFF

v_call: TRBV29-1
cdr3_aa: CSVKRPQGVETQYF

v_call: TRBV20-1
cdr3_aa: CSARPPGRTLIPHTQYF

v_call: TRBV10-1
cdr3_aa: CASSESGREHEQYF